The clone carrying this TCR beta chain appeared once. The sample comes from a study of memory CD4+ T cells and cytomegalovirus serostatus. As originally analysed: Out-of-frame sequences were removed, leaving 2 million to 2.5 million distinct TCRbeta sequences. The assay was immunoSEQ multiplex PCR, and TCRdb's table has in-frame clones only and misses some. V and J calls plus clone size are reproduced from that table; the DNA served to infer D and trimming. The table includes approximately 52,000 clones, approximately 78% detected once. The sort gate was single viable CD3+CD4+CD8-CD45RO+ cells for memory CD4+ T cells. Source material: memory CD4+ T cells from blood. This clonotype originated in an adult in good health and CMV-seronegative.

CDR3 loop: CASSQDLQGAAFF. As DNA, the CDR3 is TGTGCCAGCAGCCAAGATTTACAGGGGGCGGCTTTCTTT. V and J are TRBV14 and TRBJ1-1, with 9 nucleotides matching TRBD1. Germline assignment: CDR1 SGHDN and CDR2 FVKESK. The CDR3 sequence is 13 residues long. J was trimmed by 11 bases and V by 0 bases; bases with no gene match: 4.